This T cell receptor (beta chain) was identified in a study of high-grade serous ovarian cancer treatment subgroups. Study-wide background: Samples averaged around 14,000 reads and roughly 7,500 unique TCR beta rearrangements.

Generated by immunoSEQ multiplex PCR, the TCRdb table keeps only in-frame clones and is missing some. In the table there are about 4,400 clones, roughly three quarters of which are singletons. Tumor samples were obtained before definitive surgery or chemotherapy. CDR3 length: 16 residues. The V and J ends lost 2 bases and 6 bases, in that order; junction bases with no gene match: 8. Germline V lookup: CDR1 MRHNA, CDR2 SNTAGT. This clone is medium-sized in the sample. The antigen is not known. General observations from the study: Tumors within one patient showed repertoire similarity of about 0.11 to 0.79. TCR relatedness rose with neoantigen level and trended with mutation load.

The sequencing sample was made of tumor tissue. This sequence originates from a human donor with high-grade serous ovarian cancer. The chain links TRBV6-4 to TRBJ2-1; TRBD1 matches at 9 bases. The DNA for the CDR3 is TGTGCCAGCAGTGACGCTCCGGGACAGGGAGCCAATGAGCAGTTCTTC. This codes for CASSDAPGQGANEQFF.